These T cell receptor beta chains were read from a single sample in a study of OX40 agonist ivuxolimab in advanced cancers. Assay used: immunoSEQ multiplex PCR; TCRdb lists only in-frame clones, some missing. Of about 16,000 clones in the sample, around nine tenths are singletons; the top ten hold about 3.9%. The specimen comprised CD4+ or CD8+ T cells sorted from blood, sampled in a trial of the OX40 agonist ivuxolimab. These receptors were taken from an adult with an advanced solid tumor such as melanoma, head and neck, liver or kidney cancer. The CDR3 runs from the conserved cysteine through the conserved F or W. Each record gives: clone size, V gene, J gene, D gene, CDR3 DNA, CDR3 protein. A D gene is named only where the DNA matches it firmly. The size of a clone is reported for some rows only, either as once, few or many, or as a class for expanded clones.

clone_size: .; v_call: TRBV5-4; j_call: TRBJ2-7; d_call: .; cdr3_nt: TGTGCCAGCAGCTTGGGTGGGGTTTTAGCCTACGAGCAGTACTTC; cdr3_aa: CASSLGGVLAYEQYF
clone_size: .; v_call: TRBV7-2; j_call: TRBJ2-3; d_call: .; cdr3_nt: TGTGCCAGCAGCTTAGTAGCTAGCGGCACAGATACGCAGTATTTT; cdr3_aa: CASSLVASGTDTQYF
clone_size: .; v_call: TRBV29-1; j_call: TRBJ1-1; d_call: .; cdr3_nt: TGCAGCGCTCGGACGACTGAAGCTTTCTTT; cdr3_aa: CSARTTEAFF
clone_size: .; v_call: TRBV2; j_call: TRBJ2-5; d_call: TRBD2; cdr3_nt: TGTGCCAGCAGGGGGCGGCGGGAGGGTTTAGAGACCCAGTACTTC; cdr3_aa: CASRGRREGLETQYF
clone_size: .; v_call: TRBV27; j_call: TRBJ2-7; d_call: TRBD2; cdr3_nt: TGTGCCTCCAGGGGGACTAGCGGGAGGCCGTGGTACGAGCAGTACTTC; cdr3_aa: CASRGTSGRPWYEQYF
clone_size: .; v_call: TRBV27; j_call: TRBJ2-5; d_call: TRBD2; cdr3_nt: TGTGCCAGCGGACTAGCGGGAGGTCGAGAGACCCAGTACTTC; cdr3_aa: CASGLAGGRETQYF
clone_size: .; v_call: TRBV20-1; j_call: TRBJ2-5; d_call: .; cdr3_nt: TGCAGTGCTAGAGTGGGTCAGACCCAGTACTTC; cdr3_aa: CSARVGQTQYF
clone_size: once; v_call: TRBV5-5; j_call: TRBJ2-7; d_call: .; cdr3_nt: TGTGCCAGCAGCTTGGCCGGGACCCTCCCTTCCTACGAGCAGTACTTC; cdr3_aa: CASSLAGTLPSYEQYF
clone_size: .; v_call: TRBV10-2; j_call: TRBJ1-1; d_call: .; cdr3_nt: TGCGCCAGCAGTGGGTGGGGGCTGACGGTTTTCACTGAAGCTTTCTTT; cdr3_aa: CASSGWGLTVFTEAFF
clone_size: .; v_call: TRBV9; j_call: TRBJ2-7; d_call: TRBD2; cdr3_nt: TGTGCCAGCAGCGCGGGAGGGGGGGCATCTTTAGAGCAGTACTTC; cdr3_aa: CASSAGGGASLEQYF
clone_size: .; v_call: TRBV9; j_call: TRBJ2-3; d_call: .; cdr3_nt: TGTGCCAGCAGCGGCCCCAGCTCCCCGAAGGGAGATACGCAGTATTTT; cdr3_aa: CASSGPSSPKGDTQYF
clone_size: .; v_call: TRBV28; j_call: TRBJ2-3; d_call: .; cdr3_nt: TGTGCCAGCAGTTTAATGGACCTGGCGAGCACAGATACGCAGTATTTT; cdr3_aa: CASSLMDLASTDTQYF
clone_size: .; v_call: TRBV6-5; j_call: TRBJ2-7; d_call: TRBD1; cdr3_nt: TGTGCCAGCAGTCCGGACAGGGGCTCCTACGAGCAGTACTTC; cdr3_aa: CASSPDRGSYEQYF
clone_size: .; v_call: TRBV7-9; j_call: TRBJ2-1; d_call: TRBD1; cdr3_nt: TGTGCCAGCAGCCCCGACAGGGGGCTGTTAGCGGTAGGGAATGAGCAGTTCTTC; cdr3_aa: CASSPDRGLLAVGNEQFF
clone_size: .; v_call: TRBV10-3; j_call: TRBJ2-7; d_call: .; cdr3_nt: TGTGCCATCAGTGAGCCTGGGACCAACTACGAGCAGTACTTC; cdr3_aa: CAISEPGTNYEQYF
clone_size: .; v_call: TRBV2; j_call: TRBJ2-7; d_call: .; cdr3_nt: TGTGCCAGCCGCAGTGTGGTAGCTGCCGAGCAGTACTTC; cdr3_aa: CASRSVVAAEQYF
clone_size: .; v_call: TRBV6-1; j_call: TRBJ1-6; d_call: .; cdr3_nt: TGTGCCAGCAGTGAACTGGAAAGGGGGTATTCACCCCTCCACTTT; cdr3_aa: CASSELERGYSPLHF
clone_size: few; v_call: TRBV10-3; j_call: TRBJ2-1; d_call: TRBD2; cdr3_nt: TGTGCCATCAGTGAGTCAATAGGATTAGCGGGAGCGTCCTACAATGAGCAGTTCTTC; cdr3_aa: CAISESIGLAGASYNEQFF
clone_size: once; v_call: TRBV13; j_call: TRBJ1-1; d_call: .; cdr3_nt: TGTGCCAGCAGCTTAGTGGGGGGGAACACTGAAGCTTTCTTT; cdr3_aa: CASSLVGGNTEAFF
clone_size: .; v_call: TRBV6-1; j_call: TRBJ1-2; d_call: .; cdr3_nt: TGTGCCAGCAGTGGGTTAGCCAACTATGGCTACACCTTC; cdr3_aa: CASSGLANYGYTF
clone_size: .; v_call: TRBV4-3; j_call: TRBJ1-1; d_call: .; cdr3_nt: TGCGCCAGCAGCCAAGGAAGGGGATCTAACACTGAAGCTTTCTTT; cdr3_aa: CASSQGRGSNTEAFF
clone_size: few; v_call: TRBV19; j_call: TRBJ2-1; d_call: .; cdr3_nt: TGTGCCACGGACACGGGCCTCAATGAGCAGTTCTTC; cdr3_aa: CATDTGLNEQFF
clone_size: few; v_call: TRBV19; j_call: TRBJ2-5; d_call: TRBD2; cdr3_nt: TGTGCCAGTAGTGTGCGCTTAGCGGGAGGGCCGGGCCAAGAGACCCAGTACTTC; cdr3_aa: CASSVRLAGGPGQETQYF
clone_size: once; v_call: TRBV29-1; j_call: TRBJ2-1; d_call: .; cdr3_nt: TGCAGCGTTGAAGGATGGGGGCCTGGGGAGCAGTTCTTC; cdr3_aa: CSVEGWGPGEQFF
clone_size: .; v_call: TRBV7-2; j_call: TRBJ2-7; d_call: .; cdr3_nt: TGTGCCAGCAGCTTAGGAGGGGCCTACTACGAGCAGTACTTC; cdr3_aa: CASSLGGAYYEQYF
clone_size: .; v_call: TRBV10-3; j_call: TRBJ1-2; d_call: .; cdr3_nt: TGTGCCATCAGTGAGACCGGGACCGAATATGGCTACACCTTC; cdr3_aa: CAISETGTEYGYTF
clone_size: .; v_call: TRBV5-8; j_call: TRBJ2-7; d_call: .; cdr3_nt: TGTGCCAGCAGCCGGGGGTCCGGGCTGGAGCAGTACTTC; cdr3_aa: CASSRGSGLEQYF
clone_size: .; v_call: TRBV28; j_call: TRBJ1-2; d_call: .; cdr3_nt: TGTGCCAGCAGCCCAGTGGATGGCTATGGCTACACCTTC; cdr3_aa: CASSPVDGYGYTF
clone_size: .; v_call: TRBV27; j_call: TRBJ2-7; d_call: .; cdr3_nt: TGTGCCAGCAGTTTAAGTCTGTCATACGAGCAGTACTTC; cdr3_aa: CASSLSLSYEQYF
clone_size: once; v_call: TRBV19; j_call: TRBJ1-3; d_call: TRBD1; cdr3_nt: TGTGCCAGTAGTAATGGACAGGGCGGCTCTGGAAACACCATATATTTT; cdr3_aa: CASSNGQGGSGNTIYF
clone_size: .; v_call: TRBV27; j_call: TRBJ2-5; d_call: .; cdr3_nt: TGTGCCAGCAGTTCGACCCATGGGGCCATACAACCGCAAGAGACCCAGTACTTC; cdr3_aa: CASSSTHGAIQPQETQYF
clone_size: .; v_call: TRBV27; j_call: TRBJ2-7; d_call: TRBD1; cdr3_nt: TGTGCCAGCAGTTTCAAGGGGGCTTCAACCTACGAGCAGTACTTC; cdr3_aa: CASSFKGASTYEQYF
clone_size: .; v_call: TRBV28; j_call: TRBJ2-7; d_call: .; cdr3_nt: TGTGCCAGCAGTTTGGGGGAATACGAGCAGTACTTC; cdr3_aa: CASSLGEYEQYF
clone_size: .; v_call: TRBV9; j_call: TRBJ2-1; d_call: .; cdr3_nt: TGTGCCAGCAGCGGCGGGAAGGGGTCCTACAATGAGCAGTTCTTC; cdr3_aa: CASSGGKGSYNEQFF
clone_size: .; v_call: TRBV2; j_call: TRBJ1-1; d_call: TRBD1; cdr3_nt: TGTGCCAGCAGGGAGTGGGACAGGGTCGCTGAAGCTTTCTTT; cdr3_aa: CASREWDRVAEAFF
clone_size: once; v_call: TRBV7-3; j_call: TRBJ2-5; d_call: TRBD2; cdr3_nt: TGTGCCAGCAGCATAAGTAGCGGGAGTGTGACCCAGTACTTC; cdr3_aa: CASSISSGSVTQYF
clone_size: .; v_call: TRBV5-4; j_call: TRBJ2-5; d_call: .; cdr3_nt: TGTGCCAGCAGCTTGCCCCAAGAGACCCAGTACTTC; cdr3_aa: CASSLPQETQYF
clone_size: .; v_call: TRBV29-1; j_call: TRBJ1-1; d_call: .; cdr3_nt: TGCAGCGTTGATGGGCTCCACACTGAAGCTTTCTTT; cdr3_aa: CSVDGLHTEAFF
clone_size: .; v_call: TRBV6-6; j_call: TRBJ1-1; d_call: .; cdr3_nt: TGTGCCAGCAGGCAGGGGATGAACACTGAAGCTTTCTTT; cdr3_aa: CASRQGMNTEAFF
clone_size: .; v_call: TRBV28; j_call: TRBJ1-1; d_call: .; cdr3_nt: TGTGCCAGCAGTTTTTTAGGGGGTGGTCGGAACACTGAAGCTTTCTTT; cdr3_aa: CASSFLGGGRNTEAFF
clone_size: .; v_call: TRBV18; j_call: TRBJ2-3; d_call: TRBD2; cdr3_nt: TGTGCCAGCTCCTCGGGGGGGAGAACCACAGATACGCAGTATTTT; cdr3_aa: CASSSGGRTTDTQYF
clone_size: .; v_call: TRBV6-5; j_call: TRBJ2-7; d_call: TRBD1; cdr3_nt: TGTGCCAGCAGCGCCGGGACAGGCGAGCAGTACTTC; cdr3_aa: CASSAGTGEQYF
clone_size: .; v_call: TRBV4-1; j_call: TRBJ1-1; d_call: .; cdr3_nt: TGCGCCAGCAGCCAAGATCCTCTGGGGAGTCGGAACACTGAAGCTTTCTTT; cdr3_aa: CASSQDPLGSRNTEAFF